The clone carrying this T cell receptor beta chain has a handful of counts. What it binds is not known. The data are from a study of vaccination and CD4 T cells after COVID-19. About the study: Participants got two doses of BNT162b2 or mRNA-1273 vaccine. The stimulus for the cells was overlapping spike peptides derived from SARS-CoV-2, HCoV-NL63, HCoV-OC43 and HCoV-229E.

The Oncomine TCR Beta short-read assay generated sequence data from the DNA of cultured CD4+ T cells. TCRdb fed the PCR reads into MiXCR, producing one record per CDR3 protein. This table has more than 20,000 distinct CDR3 sequences, 41% appearing once. Stated time point: late sampling 161 to 241 days after vaccination in a few convalescent patients. Documented treatment: roughly 10-day PBMC culture with coronavirus spike peptide pools or control peptides (ViraFEST assay). ViraFEST sequenced TCRs after peptide-pool expansion of antigen-specific T cells. CDR1 is ENHRY and CDR2 is SYGVKD in the germline V gene. The ends were cut back, 2 bases at V and 4 bases at J, with 3 bases in the middle. The CDR3 sequence is 12 residues long.

This specimen was CD4+ T cells from blood, cultured in vitro, taken about 7 months after SARS-CoV-2 vaccination. The clonotype was recovered from a human donor who had recovered from COVID-19. This rearrangement joins TRBV10-3 to TRBJ1-5, with D unresolved. The CDR3, as DNA: TGTGCCATCAGTGAGACGAATCAGCCCCAGCATTTT. Its translation is CAISETNQPQHF.